This T cell receptor (beta chain) was sequenced during a study of blood T cell repertoires in COVID-19. Study in general: Donors in the United States, Italy and Spain gave samples during acute or convalescent COVID-19. T cells, B-cell-depleted T cells, or PBMCs supplied cDNA or gDNA.

In the authors' workflow: Researchers report that nucleated cell counts were estimated from reference gene primer amplification. Sequencing used immunoSEQ multiplex PCR; TCRdb keeps in-frame clones, though not all of them. That table furnishes V, J and clone size, whereas the DNA furnished D and trimming. This table holds about 33,000 clones, about 78% found once. The germline CDR1 and CDR2 sequences are ENHRY and SYGVKD. This CDR3 is built from 12 residues. V lost 2 bases and J 12 bases, leaving 13 bases between the germline ends. Sequencing was carried out using peripheral blood. The rearrangement uses TRBV10-3 and TRBJ1-1; perhaps TRBD1 as D (5 bases). This clonotype originated in a man at least 80 years old with acute or convalescent COVID-19. The CDR3 region is CAISETGRGTFF. The CDR3 region has the DNA TGTGCCATCAGTGAGACAGGTCGTGGCACTTTCTTT.